The sequence of this T cell receptor beta chain was determined in a study of CD8 T cells in ankylosing spondylitis. Whole-study results and caveats: Significant enrichment of disease-linked clones was reportedly seen in matched ankylosing spondylitis synovial fluid. Characteristic, it appeared, of ankylosing spondylitis blood was a TCR beta motif of eight highly homologous variants.

A remark on this clonotype: Its antigen remains unidentified. A clone one base away is much larger, so this may be a read error.

CDR3 length: 15 amino acids. The germline CDR1 and CDR2 sequences are MGHDK and SYGVNS. TCRdb used MiXCR to reprocess the 5' RACE reads, holding one entry per CDR3 protein. The table includes approximately 150,000 distinct CDR3 sequences, roughly a third detected once. The chain recombines TRBV25-1 with TRBJ2-1; D may be TRBD2 (5 bases). The clonotype originates from a male donor with ankylosing spondylitis. The material sequenced was synovial fluid, either unsorted or a sorted T cell fraction (not recorded which). CDR3 in DNA: TGTTCCAGCAGTGAAACGGGGAGCAGGACCAATGAGCAGTTCTTC. As protein: CSSSETGSRTNEQFF.